The clone carrying this T cell receptor (beta chain) was recorded at least ten times. Antigen: not known. The data stem from a study of response to subunit inactivated influenza vaccine. Whole-study results and caveats: Authors proposed each seasonal influenza vaccination draws in few new T cells.

TCRdb passed the RT-PCR reads through MiXCR, listing each CDR3 protein once. The repertoire holds some 480,000 distinct CDR3 sequences, with roughly 9.8% as singletons. Trimming took off 5 bases at V and 6 bases at J, with 17 bases between the two ends. The germline gives CDR1 DFQATT, CDR2 SNEGSKA (reference sequence). The CDR3 spans 14 residues. This clonotype originated in a man aged 45-65 years who received an inactivated influenza vaccine. The chain carries TRBV20-1 and TRBJ2-1; tentatively, D is TRBD2 (6 bases). Source: PBMCs from blood, taken roughly 46 days after vaccination. CDR3 nucleotide sequence: TGCAGTGCTTCCCCCTTCGGGAGCGTCAATGAGCAGTTCTTC. Translated: CSASPFGSVNEQFF.